Listed below are T cell receptor beta chains from one sample, sequenced in a study of T cell responses to AZD1222 COVID-19 vaccine. Here immunoSEQ multiplex PCR was the method, and the copy in TCRdb shows in-frame clones only, minus some. The table lists approximately 140,000 clones, less than 95% of them singletons, with about 7.5% in the top ten. The input for sequencing was peripheral blood, taken 28 days after the second dose of the MenACWY control vaccine. Every receptor here comes from an adult who received the MenACWY meningococcal vaccine as a control. Each CDR3 is given with its conserved first and last residue. The D gene is left open where the match is weak. The size of a clone is reported for some rows only, either as once, few or many, or as a class for expanded clones.

TGTGCCAGCAGTTACGGGACAGGGGTAGGGGAGACCCAGTACTTC,CASSYGTGVGETQYF,TRBD1,TRBV28,NA,TRBJ2-5
TGCGCCAGCAGCCTCAGCCGGGACACCTTCCCTTCACCCCTCCACTTT,CASSLSRDTFPSPLHF,NA,TRBV4-3,NA,TRBJ1-6
TGTGCCAGCAGCTTTTGGGCAACAGGAGTCCAAGAGACCCAGTACTTC,CASSFWATGVQETQYF,NA,TRBV5-5,NA,TRBJ2-5
TGTGCCAGCACCCGGGAGGGTGAGCAGTTCTTC,CASTREGEQFF,TRBD2,TRBV3-1/TRBV3-2,NA,TRBJ2-1
TGTGCCAGCAGCTCGGGAGACACCATATATTTT,CASSSGDTIYF,NA,TRBV28,NA,TRBJ1-3
TGTGCCAGCAGAATACAGGGGGACACCGGGGAGCTGTTTTTT,CASRIQGDTGELFF,TRBD1,TRBV3-1/TRBV3-2,once,TRBJ2-2
TGTGCCAGCAGTGATGGCAGGAGCACAGATACGCAGTATTTT,CASSDGRSTDTQYF,NA,TRBV25-1,NA,TRBJ2-3
TGTGCCAGCAGTCGCCCAGGGGGGCCGGCTCAGCCCCAGCATTTT,CASSRPGGPAQPQHF,TRBD1,TRBV6-5,NA,TRBJ1-5
TGTGCCATCAGGAGCGCGGGACAGCCCGACTACGAGCAGTACTTC,CAIRSAGQPDYEQYF,NA,TRBV10-3,NA,TRBJ2-7
TGCAGTGCTAGTCCATTCGGGGGGCCTGGCTACACCTTC,CSASPFGGPGYTF,NA,TRBV20-1,NA,TRBJ1-2
TGCGCCAGCAGCTTGGGTCGGGCAGGGTTCACAGATACGCAGTATTTT,CASSLGRAGFTDTQYF,NA,TRBV5-1,once,TRBJ2-3
TGCGCCAGCAGCCAGTTAACGACAGGGGTCGGGGAGCTGTTTTTT,CASSQLTTGVGELFF,TRBD1,TRBV4-3,NA,TRBJ2-2
TGTGCCAGCAGTTACCGACCCGGGACAGGACTGAACGAGCAGTACTTC,CASSYRPGTGLNEQYF,TRBD1,TRBV6-2/TRBV6-3,few,TRBJ2-7
TGTGCCAGCAGCGGGGACAGGATCAACTCTGGGGCCAACGTCCTGACTTTC,CASSGDRINSGANVLTF,TRBD1,TRBV5-6,NA,TRBJ2-6
TGCGCCAGCAGCCCGGGGGGCGCGAGTGGAAACACCATATATTTT,CASSPGGASGNTIYF,NA,TRBV10-1,few,TRBJ1-3
TGTGCCAGCAGTTACGGTTCCTACGAGCAGTACTTC,CASSYGSYEQYF,NA,TRBV12-3/TRBV12-4,NA,TRBJ2-7
TGTGCCACCAGTGCGCTGGACAGCTACAATGAGCAGTTCTTC,CATSALDSYNEQFF,NA,TRBV24-1,NA,TRBJ2-1
TGTGCCAGCTCACCCCTGACAGGGGAGGGTGAAAAACTGTTTTTT,CASSPLTGEGEKLFF,TRBD1,TRBV18,NA,TRBJ1-4
TGTGCCAGCAGCTTATATGAGCACTATGGCTACACCTTC,CASSLYEHYGYTF,NA,TRBV7-9,NA,TRBJ1-2
TGTGCCAGCAGTTACCCGGCGGGGCCAACCTACGAGCAGTACTTC,CASSYPAGPTYEQYF,NA,TRBV6-5,NA,TRBJ2-7
TGTGCCAGCGGGACAGATTTTTCAGATACGCAGTATTTT,CASGTDFSDTQYF,TRBD1,TRBV19,NA,TRBJ2-3
TGTGCCAGCAGCCAAACAACTAATGAAAAACTGTTTTTT,CASSQTTNEKLFF,NA,TRBV3-1/TRBV3-2,NA,TRBJ1-4
TGTGCCAGCAGAGGCACAGGGGCGGGCACTGAAGCTTTCTTT,CASRGTGAGTEAFF,TRBD1,TRBV2,few,TRBJ1-1
TGTGCCAGCAGCGTAGGACAGGGGGGTCTCTACGAGCAGTACTTC,CASSVGQGGLYEQYF,TRBD1,TRBV9,NA,TRBJ2-7
TGTGCCAGCAGTCCCCAGACTCTTAGCTCCTACGAGCAGTACTTC,CASSPQTLSSYEQYF,NA,TRBV28,NA,TRBJ2-7
TGTGCCAGCACTGGGCCATACACAGATACGCAGTATTTT,CASTGPYTDTQYF,NA,TRBV28,NA,TRBJ2-3
TGTGCCTGGAGTATGACTAGCGGGGGGGCATTTGAGCAGTTCTTC,CAWSMTSGGAFEQFF,TRBD2,TRBV30,NA,TRBJ2-1
TGTGCCACCTTGAATACAGACAGAGACATTAGCACAGATACGCAGTATTTT,CATLNTDRDISTDTQYF,NA,TRBV24-1,NA,TRBJ2-3
TGTGCCACCAGTGACCAACTAGGGGGGGAGCTGTTTTTT,CATSDQLGGELFF,NA,TRBV24-1,NA,TRBJ2-2
TGTGCCAGCAGTTACCGAGGCCGGAGAGACGAAGCTTTCTTT,CASSYRGRRDEAFF,NA,TRBV6-5,NA,TRBJ1-1
TGTGCCAGTAGTCTACCCTGGGGACAGGGGGGTACTGAAGCTTTCTTT,CASSLPWGQGGTEAFF,TRBD1,TRBV19,NA,TRBJ1-1
TGTGCCAGCAGTTCGAGCGGGAGCCTGGAGACCCAGTACTTC,CASSSSGSLETQYF,TRBD2,TRBV28,NA,TRBJ2-5
TGTGCCAGCAGCGTAGCTCTCGGGACAGACTATGGCTACACCTTC,CASSVALGTDYGYTF,TRBD1,TRBV9,NA,TRBJ1-2
TGTGCCAGCAGTTTAGGTGGTATTACTGAAGCTTTCTTT,CASSLGGITEAFF,NA,TRBV28,NA,TRBJ1-1
TGTGCCAGCAGCTTAGGACAGGGAAGCTCCTACAATGAGCAGTTCTTC,CASSLGQGSSYNEQFF,TRBD1,TRBV11-2,NA,TRBJ2-1
TGTGCCACCAGTGATGTCCAGGGTGTCGATACGCAGTATTTT,CATSDVQGVDTQYF,NA,TRBV24-1,NA,TRBJ2-3
TGTGCCAGCAGCGCGGATCAGGGGGCCGTCACTGAAGCTTTCTTT,CASSADQGAVTEAFF,TRBD1,TRBV5-4,once,TRBJ1-1
TGTGCCAGCAGCTTAATTGGTGAAGAGACCCAGTACTTC,CASSLIGEETQYF,NA,TRBV7-9,NA,TRBJ2-5
TGTGCCAGTGCAGTCTCCTACGAGCAGTACTTC,CASAVSYEQYF,NA,TRBV25-1,NA,TRBJ2-7
TGTGCCAGCAGAGCCCAGGGGTCTGACACAGATACGCAGTATTTT,CASRAQGSDTDTQYF,NA,TRBV7-2,NA,TRBJ2-3
TGTGCCAGCAGTACGGGACTAGCGATTCAACAGTTCTTC,CASSTGLAIQQFF,TRBD2,TRBV28,NA,TRBJ2-1